This TCR beta chain was documented in a study of T cells after posttransplantation cyclophosphamide. With 2 bases clipped from V and 0 bases from J, the junction kept 3 bases outside the gene matches. Germline values: CDR1 GTSNPN, CDR2 SVGIG (reference sequence). This CDR3 contains 16 residues. Profiled with immunoSEQ multiplex PCR; TCRdb holds only in-frame clones, not every one. The sample comprises 9,500 to 10,000 clones, approximately 88% of which are singletons, and under 30% rests with the top ten. Controls had myeloablative marrow grafts with methotrexate and calcineurin inhibitor, sampled at 1 year. The table lists this clone with a count of one.

This material consisted of PBMCs, taken after an allogeneic stem cell transplant with a calcineurin inhibitor and methotrexate. The receptor was derived from a male patient in his thirties who received an allogeneic stem cell transplant from an unrelated donor, was CMV-positive, and had no GVHD. Some T cells may be provided by the graft donor. V gene TRBV30 combines with J gene TRBJ2-2; 10 bases align to TRBD2. The CDR3 DNA sequence: TGTGCCTGGAGTTTTAGCGGGAGGCCGAACACCGGGGAGCTGTTTTTT. Amino acids: CAWSFSGRPNTGELFF.